The 28 T cell receptor beta chains reported below all come from one sample, sequenced in a study of CD8+ T cells in alopecia areata. Sequencing used cDNA as its template, made by extracting RNA and reverse transcribing it. Profiling relied on immunoSEQ multiplex PCR, and the TCRdb table lists in-frame clones only, not all of them. Among approximately 98,000 clones listed, roughly 64% were seen once. The sample consisted of CD8+ T cells sorted from blood. Receptor source: a human donor in good health.

This clone showed up just a few times. The chain carries TRBV4-3 and TRBJ1-1, with D perhaps TRBD1 (5 bases). V shed 3 bases and J shed 1 base, with 12 bases lying between them. The CDR3 runs 15 residues. Germline V gene data show CDR1 as LGHNA and CDR2 as YSLEER. The CDR3 loop reads CASSQDGDGNTEAFF. The CDR3 nucleotides read TGCGCCAGCAGCCAGGACGGGGACGGGAACACTGAAGCTTTCTTT.

This chain connects TRBV7-9 to TRBJ2-5; 9 bases are shared with TRBD2. This CDR3 spans 15 amino acids. The junction had 9 bases not matched to a gene; V was cut back by 5 bases and J by 5 bases. The germline gives CDR1 SEHNR, CDR2 FQNEAQ (reference sequence). CDR3 sequence: CASSRISGGEETQYF. The CDR3 nucleotides read TGTGCCAGCAGCCGGATTAGCGGGGGCGAGGAGACCCAGTACTTC.

A few counts support this clone. The chain carries TRBV11-1 and TRBJ2-4, with D maybe TRBD1 (6 bases). Germline lookup yields CDR1 SGHAT and CDR2 FQDESV (reference sequence). This CDR3 has 13 amino acids. V gave up 5 bases and J gave up 3 bases, with 8 bases separating them. The CDR3 here is CASSLDSKNIQYF. CDR3 coding DNA: TGTGCCAGCAGCCTGGACAGCAAAAACATTCAGTACTTC.

The V call is TRBV29-1, the J call TRBJ2-3, with 11 positions matching TRBD2. Germline CDR1 SQVTM, CDR2 ANQGSEA. V shed 4 bases, J shed 0 bases, and the junction held 3 bases outside the gene matches. This CDR3 comprises 15 residues. The CDR3 region has the DNA TGCAGCGTTGGGACTAGCGGGTTTAGCACAGATACGCAGTATTTT. Translating gives CSVGTSGFSTDTQYF.

The chain employs TRBV10-2 and TRBJ1-6; D uncertain. Per the germline V gene, CDR1 is WSHSY and CDR2 is SAAADI. The CDR3 is made up of 12 amino acids. Trimming stripped 0 bases from V and 7 bases from J, with 1 base between. CDR3: CASSESNSPLHF. The CDR3 coding sequence is TGCGCCAGCAGTGAGTCGAATTCACCCCTCCACTTT.

This clone showed up just a few times. V usage is TRBV28 and J usage is TRBJ2-1, with D possibly TRBD2 on 5 matching bases. V was trimmed by 3 bases and J by 9 bases, leaving 9 bases between them. The CDR3 has 12 amino acids. Germline loops: CDR1 MDHEN, CDR2 SYDVKM. In DNA form, the CDR3 reads TGTGCCAGCAGTTTGGGGAGTTTTGAGCAGTTCTTC. Encoded protein: CASSLGSFEQFF. Using reference TRBV28 and TRBJ2-1 for the parts outside the CDR3, the full variable domain is DVKVTQSSRYLVKRTGEKVFLECVQDMDHENMFWYRQDPGLGLRLIYFSYDVKMKEKGDIPEGYSVSREKKERFSLILESASTNQTSMYLCASSLGSFEQFFGPGTRLTVL.

This clone occurred a few times. This chain links TRBV4-3 with TRBJ2-7; 8 bases map to TRBD1. The CDR3 has 17 residues. Germline V lookup: CDR1 LGHNA, CDR2 YSLEER. The V gene end was trimmed by 5 bases and the J gene end by 5 bases; junction bases not matched to a gene: 17. CDR3 DNA sequence: TGCGCCAGCAGCTCCGATATCCCTCGGACAGGGAAGCACGAGCAGTACTTC. It translates to CASSSDIPRTGKHEQYF.

V is TRBV30 and J is TRBJ2-7; maybe TRBD2 (6 bases). The germline CDR1 and CDR2 sequences are GTSNPN and SVGIG (reference sequence). This CDR3 region has 13 residues. The V gene lost 0 bases and the J gene lost 2 bases, with 8 bases spanning the gap. The CDR3 protein is CAWSVGGTYEQYF. The CDR3 coding sequence is TGTGCCTGGAGTGTCGGGGGAACCTACGAGCAGTACTTC.

This chain uses TRBV28 with TRBJ1-1, with D unresolved. Germline CDR1 MDHEN, CDR2 SYDVKM. V was shortened by 6 bases and J by 4 bases, with 12 bases between the two germline ends. The CDR3 length is 13 residues. The CDR3 spells CASRERTSTEAFF. In nucleotides, the CDR3 is TGTGCCAGCAGGGAAAGGACGAGCACTGAAGCTTTCTTT.

The chain combines TRBV11-2 with TRBJ2-1; D not certain. The germline CDR1 and CDR2 sequences are SGHAT and FQNNGV. Trimming took 0 bases from V and 5 from J, leaving 11 bases between them. The CDR3 runs 15 residues. The CDR3 nucleotides read TGTGCCAGCAGCTTAGATCCCCTCCTGGACAATGAGCAGTTCTTC. Translating gives CASSLDPLLDNEQFF.

CDR3 sequence (DNA): TGCAGCGTTGAAGGTGAGGGAGGCGAGCAGTACTTC. Its translation: CSVEGEGGEQYF. The V gene is TRBV29-1, the J gene TRBJ2-7, with D maybe TRBD2 (6 bases). This CDR3 is built from 12 residues. Per the germline V gene, CDR1 is SQVTM and CDR2 is ANQGSEA. V was shortened by 1 base and J by 6 bases, with 10 bases between the two germline ends.

The chain links TRBV2 to TRBJ1-6; no reliable D call. The V end lost 2 bases, the J end lost 7 bases, and 15 bases lay between the germline ends. Germline V CDR1 and CDR2: SNHLY, FYNNEI. This CDR3 is built from 16 residues. The CDR3 sequence is CASSERRGLGNSPLHF. The CDR3 nucleotides are TGTGCCAGCAGTGAAAGGCGAGGGCTGGGGAATTCACCCCTCCACTTT.

The V gene is TRBV28, the J gene TRBJ2-7; D call uncertain. Germline assignment: CDR1 MDHEN and CDR2 SYDVKM. The CDR3 runs 11 residues. V lost 7 bases and J 0 bases, leaving 4 bases between the germline ends. The CDR3 bases are TGTGCCAGCACCTCCTCCTACGAGCAGTACTTC. Amino acids: CASTSSYEQYF. Complete variable domain (other parts from reference TRBV28 and TRBJ2-7): DVKVTQSSRYLVKRTGEKVFLECVQDMDHENMFWYRQDPGLGLRLIYFSYDVKMKEKGDIPEGYSVSREKKERFSLILESASTNQTSMYLCASTSSYEQYFGPGTRLTVT.

Turning to this clone: The sample has other DNA sequences that encode this CDR3 too. The chain combines TRBV27 with TRBJ2-7; weak D call: TRBD2 (6 bases). The CDR3 runs 14 residues. Per germline, CDR1 MNHEY and CDR2 SMNVEV (reference sequence). Trimming stripped 3 bases from V and 0 bases from J, with 9 bases between. The CDR3 sequence: CASSLGGPSYEQYF. In nucleotides, the CDR3 is TGTGCCAGCAGTTTGGGGGGACCCTCCTACGAGCAGTACTTC.

This clone turned up a few times. Given the absence of the conserved phenylalanine or tryptophan at the CDR3 end, a read error is likely. The limits of the CDR3 on the DNA are not certain, so only TCRdb's listed CDR3 is given. V and J are TRBV4-2 and TRBJ1-2. Looked up from germline, CDR1 is LGHNA and CDR2 is YNFKEQ. The CDR3 extends over 9 residues, inclusive of both ends. The CDR3 spells CASSQVEGT.

The chain has TRBV9 and TRBJ2-2; 8 bases are a match to TRBD2. After removal of 0 bases from V and 7 bases from J, the junction contained 5 bases not matched to a gene. The CDR3 runs to 15 residues. CDR1 is SGDLS and CDR2 is YYNGEE in the germline V gene. The CDR3 DNA sequence: TGTGCCAGCAGCGTAGTAGCGGGGTTTGGCGGGGAGCTGTTTTTT. As protein: CASSVVAGFGGELFF. Full variable domain (remainder filled in from reference TRBV9 and TRBJ2-2): DSGVTQTPKHLITATGQRVTLRCSPRSGDLSVYWYQQSLDQGLQFLIQYYNGEERAKGNILERFSAQQFPDLHSELNLSSLELGDSALYFCASSVVAGFGGELFFGEGSRLTVL.

This chain links TRBV28 with TRBJ1-5, with 7 positions matching TRBD1. Germline trimming cut 6 bases from V and 4 bases from J; bases unmatched to any gene: 12. Germline V gene lookup returns CDR1 MDHEN and CDR2 SYDVKM. The CDR3 has 16 amino acids. In DNA, the CDR3 is TGTGCCAGCAGACCCCCGGGACAGACCTTGAATCAGCCCCAGCATTTT. Translating gives CASRPPGQTLNQPQHF. The full variable domain, completed using reference TRBV28 and TRBJ1-5, is DVKVTQSSRYLVKRTGEKVFLECVQDMDHENMFWYRQDPGLGLRLIYFSYDVKMKEKGDIPEGYSVSREKKERFSLILESASTNQTSMYLCASRPPGQTLNQPQHFGDGTRLSIL.

This chain links TRBV25-1 with TRBJ2-1; 7 bases are a match to TRBD1. This CDR3 region has 14 residues. The junction had 4 bases not matched to a gene; V was cut back by 3 bases and J by 5 bases. Germline values: CDR1 MGHDK, CDR2 SYGVNS. The CDR3 protein is CASSDSDRNNEQFF. The CDR3 DNA reads as TGTGCCAGCAGTGATTCGGACAGGAACAATGAGCAGTTCTTC.

This clone was seen a few times. V and J are TRBV29-1 and TRBJ2-7, with 9 bases aligning to TRBD1. CDR1 is SQVTM, CDR2 ANQGSEA, per germline. With V trimmed by 1 base and J by 0 bases, 7 bases remained unmatched. The CDR3 runs 16 residues. CDR3 sequence reads: CSVEATGQGFSYEQYF. CDR3 nucleotides: TGCAGCGTTGAAGCCACCGGACAGGGGTTCTCCTACGAGCAGTACTTC.

This chain links TRBV7-9 with TRBJ1-1; tentatively, D is TRBD1 (6 bases). The CDR3 has 15 residues. Trimming stripped 7 bases from V and 3 bases from J, with 18 bases between. Germline V gene sequence: CDR1 SEHNR, CDR2 FQNEAQ (reference sequence). The CDR3 sequence is CASTLSPGAHTEAFF. The CDR3 nucleotides read TGTGCCAGCACCCTTAGCCCAGGGGCGCACACTGAAGCTTTCTTT. Using reference TRBV7-9 and TRBJ1-1 for the parts outside the CDR3, the full variable domain is DTGVSQNPRHKITKRGQNVTFRCDPISEHNRLYWYRQTLGQGPEFLTYFQNEAQLEKSRLLSDRFSAERPKGSFSTLEIQRTEQGDSAMYLCASTLSPGAHTEAFFGQGTRLTVV.

This rearrangement joins TRBV29-1 to TRBJ1-2; 7 nucleotides agree with TRBD1. V shed 6 bases and J 2 bases; nucleotides not matched to a gene: 12. The CDR3 runs 15 residues. Per germline, CDR1 SQVTM and CDR2 ANQGSEA. In nucleotides, the CDR3 is TGCAGCGTCGAACCGGGACAGCGATTAAACTATGGCTACACCTTC. Translation: CSVEPGQRLNYGYTF.

The chain recombines TRBV30 with TRBJ1-1; TRBD1 might be the D (5 bases). V was clipped by 0 bases and J by 6 bases, with 17 bases between them. CDR1 is GTSNPN, CDR2 SVGIG, per germline (reference sequence). There are 15 residues in the CDR3. The CDR3 nucleotides are TGTGCCTGGAGTGTACTTTCAGGAAGAGGGGCTGAAGCTTTCTTT. Its protein is CAWSVLSGRGAEAFF.

The chain combines TRBV5-1 with TRBJ2-5; the D gene is possibly TRBD1 (6 bases). Trimming pared 4 bases from V and 2 bases from J, leaving 12 bases between. In germline, CDR1 is SGHRS, CDR2 YFSETQ. This CDR3 contains 14 residues. In nucleotides, the CDR3 is TGCGCCAGCAGCCTCGGACAGAAACAAGAGACCCAGTACTTC. Translating gives CASSLGQKQETQYF.

The chain carries TRBV5-6 and TRBJ2-7; D is possibly TRBD1 (6 bases). CDR3 size: 14 residues. Per germline, CDR1 SGHDT and CDR2 YYEEEE. Trimming stripped 0 bases from V and 2 bases from J, with 9 bases between. This CDR3 is CASSLDKGAYEQYF. CDR3 sequence (DNA): TGTGCCAGCAGCTTGGATAAGGGGGCCTACGAGCAGTACTTC. The complete variable domain, with remaining parts taken from reference TRBV5-6 and TRBJ2-7, reads DAGVTQSPTHLIKTRGQQVTLRCSPKSGHDTVSWYQQALGQGPQFIFQYYEEEERQRGNFPDRFSGHQFPNYSSELNVNALLLGDSALYLCASSLDKGAYEQYFGPGTRLTVT.

This clone is a singleton in its sample. The CDR3 region has the DNA TGCGCCAGCAGCCAAGACGGGTCCGAGACAGGGGGTATCTACGAGCAGTACTTC. This encodes CASSQDGSETGGIYEQYF. The chain uses TRBV4-1 and TRBJ2-7, with TRBD1 identical over 9 bases. Germline trimming cut 0 bases from V and 3 bases from J; bases unmatched to any gene: 12. CDR1 is MGHRA, CDR2 YSYEKL, per germline. CDR3 length: 18 residues.

The rearrangement uses TRBV5-4 and TRBJ2-5; possibly TRBD1 or TRBD2 for D (6 bases each). This CDR3 comprises 15 residues. Germline assignment: CDR1 SGHNT and CDR2 YYREEE (reference sequence). The germline V and J ends were trimmed by 2 bases and 5 bases, with 16 bases remaining between them. DNA for the CDR3: TGTGCCAGCAGCTTCCTCGGGGGAAGGGGGGAGACCCAGTACTTC. Its translation: CASSFLGGRGETQYF.

The CDR3 DNA reads as TGCGCCAGCAGCCAAGAACCGGACAGTAACTATGGCTACACCTTC. Amino acids: CASSQEPDSNYGYTF. This sequence joins TRBV4-1 and TRBJ1-2, with D possibly matching TRBD1 (6 bases). The ends were cut back, 0 bases at V and 1 base at J, with 9 bases in the middle. The CDR3 contains 15 residues. The germline CDR1 and CDR2 sequences are MGHRA and YSYEKL.

The V call is TRBV13, the J call TRBJ2-5; tentatively, D is TRBD1 (5 bases). Germline CDR1 PRHDT, CDR2 FYEKMQ (reference sequence). V was trimmed by 2 bases and J by 5 bases, leaving 12 bases between them. This CDR3 contains 14 residues. The CDR3, as DNA: TGTGCCAGCAGCTTAAGGGGTCCCAGGGAGACCCAGTACTTC. As protein: CASSLRGPRETQYF.